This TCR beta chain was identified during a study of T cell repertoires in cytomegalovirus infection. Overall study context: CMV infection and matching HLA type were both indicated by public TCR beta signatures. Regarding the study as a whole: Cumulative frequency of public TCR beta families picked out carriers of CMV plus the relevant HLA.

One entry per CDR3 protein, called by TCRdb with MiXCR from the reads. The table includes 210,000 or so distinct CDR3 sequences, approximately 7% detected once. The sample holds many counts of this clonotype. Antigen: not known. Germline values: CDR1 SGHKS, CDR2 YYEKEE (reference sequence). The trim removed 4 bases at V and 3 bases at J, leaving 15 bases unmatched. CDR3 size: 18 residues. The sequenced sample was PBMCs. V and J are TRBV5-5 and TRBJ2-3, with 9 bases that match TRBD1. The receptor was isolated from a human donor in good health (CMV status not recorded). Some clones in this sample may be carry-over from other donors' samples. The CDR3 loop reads CASSPVYRDRVRTDTQYF. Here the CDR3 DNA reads TGTGCCAGCAGCCCTGTATACCGGGACAGGGTAAGGACAGATACGCAGTATTTT.